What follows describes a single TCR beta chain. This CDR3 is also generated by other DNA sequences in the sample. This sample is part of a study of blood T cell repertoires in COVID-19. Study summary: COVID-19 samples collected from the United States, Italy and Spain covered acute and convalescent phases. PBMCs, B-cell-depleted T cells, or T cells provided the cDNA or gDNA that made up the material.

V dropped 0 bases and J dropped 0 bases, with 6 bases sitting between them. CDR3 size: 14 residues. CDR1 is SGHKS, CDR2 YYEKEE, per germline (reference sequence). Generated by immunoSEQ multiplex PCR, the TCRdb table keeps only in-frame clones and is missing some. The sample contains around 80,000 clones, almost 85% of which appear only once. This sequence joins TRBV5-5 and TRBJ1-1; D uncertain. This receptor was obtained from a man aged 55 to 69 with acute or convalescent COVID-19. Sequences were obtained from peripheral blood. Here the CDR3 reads CASSLVQLNTEAFF. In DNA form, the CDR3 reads TGTGCCAGCAGCTTGGTACAGTTGAACACTGAAGCTTTCTTT.